This T cell receptor (beta chain) was identified in a study of shared clonotypes between healthy human individuals. Study details: Each donor's CD8 memory used one plate, CD8 naive two, each CD4 subset three.

Whole-study findings and limits: Non-shared clonotypes displayed generation probabilities falling below those of clonotypes present in all four donors.

To note about this clone: Its specificity is not known. At the DNA level, this CDR3 is encoded by other sequences in the same sample as well.

Donors had no recently reported acute infections or vaccinations and were HIV-negative. The investigators split CD4+ cells into a CD45RA+ naive subset and a CD45RA-negative memory subset. Libraries were prepared by immunoSEQ multiplex PCR; TCRdb keeps only in-frame clonotypes and omits some of them. The table shows around 2.3 million clones, with around 95% occurring only once. The sequenced sample was naive CD4+ T cells sorted from blood. Subset denoted: CD45RA+ positively selected. The sequence was obtained from a man aged 18 to 30 in good health.

The CDR3 region has the DNA TGCGCCAGCAGCTTGGAGGGACCCCGCACAGATACGCAGTATTTT. Encoded protein: CASSLEGPRTDTQYF. The J gene is TRBJ2-3, the V gene TRBV5-1; D may match TRBD1 or TRBD2 (5 bases each). The CDR3 has 15 amino acids. Trimming pared 0 bases from V and 1 base from J, leaving 9 bases between. Germline loops: CDR1 SGHRS, CDR2 YFSETQ.